The 31 T cell receptor beta chains in this list originate from one sample, sequenced in a study of T cell repertoires in cytomegalovirus infection. Using its own MiXCR run on the reads, TCRdb lists one record per CDR3 protein. The repertoire holds almost 550,000 distinct CDR3 sequences, 15% to 20% seen once, with roughly a quarter in the top ten. The sequenced sample was CD8+ T cells from PBMCs. The receptors originated from a human donor in good health (CMV status not recorded). Some clones in this sample may be carry-over from other donors' samples.

This clonotype showed up many times. The rearrangement uses TRBV6-1 and TRBJ1-1; the D gene is possibly TRBD1 (5 bases). The CDR3 contains 11 residues. V lost 6 bases to trimming and J lost 6 bases, with 8 bases between them. CDR1 is MNHNS and CDR2 is SASEGT in the germline V gene. This CDR3 reads CASRDTSEAFF. DNA for the CDR3: TGTGCCAGCAGGGACACCTCTGAAGCTTTCTTT.

There are many counts of this clonotype. CDR3: CASSYTQGTISGANVLTF. The CDR3 DNA reads TGTGCCAGCAGTTACACCCAGGGCACGATCTCTGGGGCCAACGTCCTGACTTTC. V gene TRBV6-5 combines with J gene TRBJ2-6, with D tentatively TRBD1 (5 bases). Trimming removed 2 bases at V and 0 bases at J, with 14 bases between. CDR3 length: 18 residues. CDR1 is MNHEY and CDR2 is SVGAGI in the germline V gene.

This clonotype was seen a handful of times. The V gene is TRBV27, the J gene TRBJ1-5, with D possibly matching TRBD1 (5 bases). CDR3 length: 14 amino acids. Germline V gene lookup returns CDR1 MNHEY and CDR2 SMNVEV (reference sequence). Between the trimmed V and J ends, which lost 8 bases and 3 bases, there was a span of 14 bases. The CDR3 spells CASWGEGLNQPQHF. CDR3 nucleotide sequence: TGTGCCAGCTGGGGTGAGGGGCTCAATCAGCCCCAGCATTTT.

This clonotype was seen at least ten times. The CDR3 DNA reads TGTGCCAGCGGAAGGACCGAAGAGACCCAGTACTTC. Protein product: CASGRTEETQYF. This rearrangement joins TRBV7-9 to TRBJ2-5; D unclear. This CDR3 is built from 12 residues. Germline lookup yields CDR1 SEHNR and CDR2 FQNEAQ (reference sequence). V was shortened by 8 bases and J by 3 bases, with 10 bases between the two germline ends. Full variable domain (remainder filled in from reference TRBV7-9 and TRBJ2-5): DTGVSQNPRHKITKRGQNVTFRCDPISEHNRLYWYRQTLGQGPEFLTYFQNEAQLEKSRLLSDRFSAERPKGSFSTLEIQRTEQGDSAMYLCASGRTEETQYFGPGTRLLVL.

Ten or more counts support this clonotype. The chain recombines TRBV7-9 with TRBJ1-1; D gene uncertain. The CDR3 has 14 amino acids. Germline V gene sequence: CDR1 SEHNR, CDR2 FQNEAQ (reference sequence). With 7 bases removed from V and 1 base from J, the gap between germline ends came to 13 bases. DNA of the CDR3: TGTGCCAGCACCCTCGGCCGCTCGAACACTGAAGCTTTCTTT. Protein product: CASTLGRSNTEAFF.

This clonotype appeared a few times. V gene TRBV30 combines with J gene TRBJ2-7, with D unclear. The V gene lost 0 bases and the J gene lost 3 bases, with 6 bases spanning the gap. Germline V lookup: CDR1 GTSNPN, CDR2 SVGIG (reference sequence). This CDR3 has 12 amino acids. CDR3 region: CAWSVGNYEQYF. In DNA form, the CDR3 reads TGTGCCTGGAGTGTCGGCAACTACGAGCAGTACTTC.

The genes are TRBV10-3 and TRBJ1-1, with no clear D. The germline V gene encodes CDR1 ENHRY and CDR2 SYGVKD. V was clipped by 0 bases and J by 6 bases, with 8 bases between them. The CDR3 covers 13 residues. CDR3 nucleotides: TGTGCCATCAGTGAGTCGAGTGGTGCTGAAGCTTTCTTT. Amino acid sequence: CAISESSGAEAFF.

This chain links TRBV20-1 with TRBJ2-7; TRBD2 matches at 10 bases. V shed 1 base, J shed 6 bases, and the junction held 3 bases outside the gene matches. Per the germline V gene, CDR1 is DFQATT and CDR2 is SNEGSKA (reference sequence). The CDR3 runs to 13 residues. CDR3 loop: CSARVLAGVEQYF. The DNA of the CDR3 is TGCAGTGCTAGAGTGCTAGCGGGAGTCGAGCAGTACTTC.

Note on this clonotype: The CDR3 does not close with the conserved phenylalanine or tryptophan, likely indicating a read error. The chain uses TRBV19 and TRBJ2-7; D remains unclear. This CDR3 region has 16 residues. Germline values: CDR1 LNHDA, CDR2 SQIVND (reference sequence). V was trimmed by 5 bases and J by 3 bases, leaving 20 bases between them. The CDR3 region is CASSLSSGPPFYEQYL. The CDR3 nucleotides are TGTGCCAGTAGTCTATCCTCCGGGCCGCCCTTCTACGAGCAGTACTTA.

The chain is built from TRBV5-1 and TRBJ2-1; no definite D call. There are 15 residues in the CDR3. Germline V gene lookup returns CDR1 SGHRS and CDR2 YFSETQ. V lost 0 bases to trimming and J lost 0 bases, with 7 bases between them. The CDR3: CASSLVSTSYNEQFF. The CDR3 coding sequence is TGCGCCAGCAGCTTGGTTAGTACCTCCTACAATGAGCAGTTCTTC.

This clonotype was counted many times. This sequence joins TRBV7-2 and TRBJ2-5; 8 bases are shared with TRBD2. The CDR3 runs 17 residues. J lost 0 bases, V lost 4 bases, and 10 bases had no gene match. Germline V gene lookup returns CDR1 SGHTA and CDR2 FQGNSA. CDR3 sequence: CASSSRAGAMYQETQYF. CDR3 sequence (DNA): TGTGCCAGCAGCTCCCGAGCGGGGGCCATGTACCAAGAGACCCAGTACTTC.

This clonotype was observed at least ten times. The rearrangement joins TRBV6-2 or TRBV6-3 to TRBJ2-3, with D possibly called TRBD1 or TRBD2 (5 bases each). CDR1 and CDR2 (germline): MNHEY, SVGEGT. V lost 0 bases and J lost 2, with 15 bases in between. The CDR3 runs to 17 residues. In nucleotides, the CDR3 is TGTGCCAGCAGTTACTCGGGGACGCTCACCCCCACAGATACGCAGTATTTT. Amino acid sequence: CASSYSGTLTPTDTQYF.

The CDR3 nucleotides read TGTGCCAGCAGGGGGAAAAAGGCCTATGGCTACACCTTC. Residues: CASRGKKAYGYTF. The chain is built from TRBV6-2 or TRBV6-3 and TRBJ1-2; D gene ambiguous. V was pared by 6 bases and J by 4 bases, with 12 bases between. CDR3 length: 13 amino acids. CDR1 MNHEY and CDR2 SVGEGT come from the germline V gene.

This clonotype was counted at least ten times. This chain links TRBV11-1 with TRBJ2-1, with 8 bases lining up with TRBD1. This CDR3 has 14 residues. With 6 bases clipped from V and 7 bases from J, the junction kept 8 bases outside the gene matches. Germline lookup yields CDR1 SGHAT and CDR2 FQDESV (reference sequence). The chain's CDR3 is CASRYSGGVNEQFF. The CDR3 DNA sequence: TGTGCCAGCAGATATTCAGGGGGCGTTAATGAGCAGTTCTTC.

Ten or more counts support this clonotype. CDR3: CASRPRGQDEQYF. In DNA, the CDR3 is TGTGCCAGTAGACCCCGGGGGCAAGACGAGCAGTACTTC. This chain links TRBV19 with TRBJ2-7; D could derive from TRBD1 or TRBD2 (6 bases each). V lost 6 bases and J 5 bases, leaving 14 bases between the germline ends. The V gene's germline CDR1 is LNHDA and CDR2 SQIVND (reference sequence). This CDR3 comprises 13 residues.

At least ten counts were recorded for this clonotype. The chain joins TRBV7-6 to TRBJ2-7; tentatively, D is TRBD1 (5 bases). This CDR3 region has 15 residues. Germline V gene lookup returns CDR1 SGHVS and CDR2 FNYEAQ. With 3 bases removed from V and 2 bases from J, the gap between germline ends came to 14 bases. The DNA for the CDR3 is TGTGCCAGCAGCTTGAATCAAGGGGTCGCCTACGAGCAGTACTTC. Its protein is CASSLNQGVAYEQYF.

This chain joins TRBV6-2 or TRBV6-3 and TRBJ2-2; D is uncertain. This CDR3 has 16 residues. Germline assignment: CDR1 MNHEY and CDR2 SVGEGT. Between the trimmed V and J ends, which lost 5 bases and 2 bases, there was a span of 15 bases. The CDR3 nucleotides are TGTGCCAGCAGTACCTCAACCCGGTCAAACACCGGGGAGCTGTTTTTT. Residues: CASSTSTRSNTGELFF.

This clonotype has ten or more counts. This sequence joins TRBV28 and TRBJ1-1; TRBD1 might be the D (5 bases). This CDR3 region has 15 residues. Trimming removed 5 bases from V and 1 base from J, with 14 bases in between. Germline lookup yields CDR1 MDHEN and CDR2 SYDVKM. The CDR3 bases are TGTGCCAGCAGTGACCCCCCGGGGGGGAACACTGAAGCTTTCTTT. It codes for CASSDPPGGNTEAFF.

This clonotype was recorded many times. The chain recombines TRBV7-9 with TRBJ1-5; weak D call: TRBD1 (6 bases). Germline CDR1 reads SEHNR; CDR2 reads FQNEAQ (reference sequence). The CDR3 totals 14 residues. V gave up 5 bases and J gave up 7 bases, with 15 bases separating them. DNA of the CDR3: TGTGCCAGCAGCCCGAACTCAGGGGACCAGCCCCAGCATTTT. Protein sequence: CASSPNSGDQPQHF.

The rearrangement joins TRBV5-6 to TRBJ2-1; D is ambiguous. CDR1 is SGHDT and CDR2 is YYEEEE in the germline V gene. Trimming left V 5 bases short and J 0 bases short, with 12 bases between. The CDR3 consists of 15 residues. The CDR3 DNA reads TGTGCCAGCAGACAACGCAGGTACTCCTACAATGAGCAGTTCTTC. It specifies CASRQRRYSYNEQFF.

Many counts were recorded for this clonotype. V gene TRBV12-3 or TRBV12-4 combines with J gene TRBJ2-5, with TRBD1 matching over 11 bases. The V gene end was trimmed by 5 bases and the J gene end by 3 bases; junction bases not matched to a gene: 5. The CDR3 length is 15 residues. CDR3 nucleotides: TGTGCCAGCAGTCCGGACAGGGGGCATAAAGAGACCCAGTACTTC. This codes for CASSPDRGHKETQYF.

The J gene is TRBJ2-5, the V gene TRBV28; TRBD2 is a possible D gene (6 bases). V lost 5 bases and J lost 0, with 16 bases in between. The length of the CDR3 is 16 residues. Per the germline V gene, CDR1 is MDHEN and CDR2 is SYDVKM. The CDR3 DNA sequence: TGTGCCAGCAGTCTTAGCTTCGGGGGTAACCAAGAGACCCAGTACTTC. Amino acid sequence: CASSLSFGGNQETQYF.

The sample holds a few counts of this clonotype. The V call is TRBV5-1, the J call TRBJ1-1, with a tentative D call TRBD1 (6 bases). This CDR3 comprises 14 residues. V lost 0 bases, J lost 5 bases, and 11 bases lay in between. Germline loops: CDR1 SGHRS, CDR2 YFSETQ. In DNA form, the CDR3 reads TGCGCCAGCAGCTTGGGATACAGGGCAACTGAAGCTTTCTTT. Protein: CASSLGYRATEAFF.

This clonotype was detected many times. The chain combines TRBV6-5 with TRBJ2-5, with 12 bases matching TRBD1. From germline, CDR1 is MNHEY and CDR2 SVGAGI. Germline trimming cut 4 bases from V and 7 bases from J; bases unmatched to any gene: 10. There are 16 residues in the CDR3. The CDR3 region has the DNA TGTGCCAGCAGTTTTTCCGGGACAGGGGGCGGCGGGACCCAGTACTTC. Amino acids: CASSFSGTGGGGTQYF.

This clonotype was picked up a small number of times. This rearrangement joins TRBV5-6 to TRBJ2-5, with TRBD1 matching over 7 bases. Germline values: CDR1 SGHDT, CDR2 YYEEEE. V shed 6 bases and J 4 bases; nucleotides not matched to a gene: 6. The CDR3 length is 13 residues. CDR3 sequence reads: CASTSRGRETQYF. CDR3 DNA: TGTGCCAGCACCTCGAGGGGGCGAGAGACCCAGTACTTC.

This clonotype has only a few counts. V gene TRBV20-1 combines with J gene TRBJ2-7, with D possibly called TRBD1 or TRBD2 (6 bases each). Deletions cut 3 bases from V and 4 bases from J, with 10 bases between. Germline loops: CDR1 DFQATT, CDR2 SNEGSKA (reference sequence). The CDR3 contains 12 residues. CDR3 loop: CSARRGAYEQYF. In DNA, the CDR3 is TGCAGTGCTAGGAGGGGGGCGTACGAGCAGTACTTC.

Comments on this clonotype: A much larger clonotype is one base distant, so this may be a read error. The chain has TRBV10-3 and TRBJ2-4; D gene uncertain. The germline CDR1 and CDR2 sequences are ENHRY and SYGVKD. There are 14 residues in the CDR3. V was cut by 3 bases and J by 1 base, with 7 bases left in between. CDR3 nucleotides: TGTGCCATCAGTGACCCACGGGCCAAAAACATTCAGTACTTC. It encodes CAISDPRAKNIQYF.

This chain links TRBV29-1 with TRBJ2-1, with a possible D match to TRBD1 (5 bases). The V gene's germline CDR1 is SQVTM and CDR2 ANQGSEA. CDR3 length: 15 residues. Trimming removed 7 bases at V and 0 bases at J, with 16 bases between. CDR3 nucleotide sequence: TGCAGCGCAACTAAGGGGCCAAGCTCCTACAATGAGCAGTTCTTC. Protein: CSATKGPSSYNEQFF.

Ten or more counts support this clonotype. This chain uses TRBV12-3 or TRBV12-4 with TRBJ1-5; TRBD1 might be the D (6 bases). Trimming pared 6 bases from V and 1 base from J, leaving 13 bases between. The CDR3 runs to 15 residues. CDR3 in DNA: TGTGCCAGCAGCTTGGAGGGGGTCAGCAATCAGCCCCAGCATTTT. Translated: CASSLEGVSNQPQHF.

This clonotype was observed a few times. J is TRBJ2-5 and V is TRBV18; 12 nucleotides match TRBD1. Germline V lookup: CDR1 KGHSH, CDR2 LQKENI. CDR3 size: 17 residues. Losses at the gene ends were 1 base for V and 6 bases for J; bases not matched to a gene: 9. DNA of the CDR3: TGTGCCAGCTCACCACGGGAGGGACAGGGGGCCAGGAAGACCCAGTACTTC. Its protein is CASSPREGQGARKTQYF.

Details on this clonotype: This is likely a read error, given that the CDR3 carries no conserved phenylalanine or tryptophan at its end. V is TRBV3-1 and J is TRBJ2-7, with TRBD1 matching over 7 bases. The CDR3 runs to 14 residues. Germline trimming cut 5 bases from V and 4 bases from J; bases unmatched to any gene: 8. Germline V gives CDR1 LGHDT, CDR2 YNNKEL (reference sequence). The chain's CDR3 is CASSWPGQPYEQYL. Here the CDR3 DNA reads TGTGCCAGCAGCTGGCCGGGACAGCCTTACGAGCAGTACTTA.